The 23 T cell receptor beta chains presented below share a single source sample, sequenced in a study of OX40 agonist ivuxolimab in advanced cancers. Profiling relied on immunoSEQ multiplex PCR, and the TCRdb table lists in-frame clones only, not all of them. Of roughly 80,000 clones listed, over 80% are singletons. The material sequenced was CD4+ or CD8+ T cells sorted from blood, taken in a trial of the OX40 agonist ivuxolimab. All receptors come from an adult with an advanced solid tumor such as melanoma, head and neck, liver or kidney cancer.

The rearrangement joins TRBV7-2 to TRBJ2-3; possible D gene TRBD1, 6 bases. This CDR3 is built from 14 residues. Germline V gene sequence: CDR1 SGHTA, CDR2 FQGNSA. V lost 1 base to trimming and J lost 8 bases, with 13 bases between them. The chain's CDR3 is CASSLELGAGTQYF. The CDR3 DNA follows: TGTGCCAGCAGCTTAGAGCTGGGGGCGGGTACGCAGTATTTT.

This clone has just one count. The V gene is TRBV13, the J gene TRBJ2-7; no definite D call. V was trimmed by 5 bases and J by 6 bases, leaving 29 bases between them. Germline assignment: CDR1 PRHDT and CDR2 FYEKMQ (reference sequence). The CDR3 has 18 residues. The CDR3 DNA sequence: TGTGCCAGCAGCCTTACCTCGGGTTCAGGACGTTTTTGGGGCGAGCAGTACTTC. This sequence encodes CASSLTSGSGRFWGEQYF. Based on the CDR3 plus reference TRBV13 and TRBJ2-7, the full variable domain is AAGVIQSPRHLIKEKRETATLKCYPIPRHDTVYWYQQGPGQDPQFLISFYEKMQSDKGSIPDRFSAQQFSDYHSELNMSSLELGDSALYFCASSLTSGSGRFWGEQYFGPGTRLTVT.

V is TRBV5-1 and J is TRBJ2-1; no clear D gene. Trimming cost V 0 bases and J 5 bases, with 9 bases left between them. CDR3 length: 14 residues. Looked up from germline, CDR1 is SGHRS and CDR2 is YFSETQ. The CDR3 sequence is CASSLEATHNEQFF. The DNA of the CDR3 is TGCGCCAGCAGCTTGGAGGCCACCCACAATGAGCAGTTCTTC. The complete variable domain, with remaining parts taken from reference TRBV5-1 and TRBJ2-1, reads KAGVTQTPRYLIKTRGQQVTLSCSPISGHRSVSWYQQTPGQGLQFLFEYFSETQRNKGNFPGRFSGRQFSNSRSEMNVSTLELGDSALYLCASSLEATHNEQFFGPGTRLTVL.

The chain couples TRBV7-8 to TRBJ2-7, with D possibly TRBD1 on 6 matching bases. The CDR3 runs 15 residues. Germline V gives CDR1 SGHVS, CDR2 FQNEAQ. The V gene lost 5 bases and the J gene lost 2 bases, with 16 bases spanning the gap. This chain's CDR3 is CASSTRDRPAYEQYF. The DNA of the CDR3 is TGTGCCAGCAGCACCCGAGACAGGCCGGCCTACGAGCAGTACTTC.

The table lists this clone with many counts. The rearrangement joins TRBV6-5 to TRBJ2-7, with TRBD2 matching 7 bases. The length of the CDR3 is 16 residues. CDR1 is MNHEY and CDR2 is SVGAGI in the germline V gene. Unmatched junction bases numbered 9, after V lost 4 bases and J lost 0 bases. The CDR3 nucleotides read TGTGCCAGCAGTTCCGTTCTAGCGGTTAGCTCCTACGAGCAGTACTTC. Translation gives CASSSVLAVSSYEQYF.

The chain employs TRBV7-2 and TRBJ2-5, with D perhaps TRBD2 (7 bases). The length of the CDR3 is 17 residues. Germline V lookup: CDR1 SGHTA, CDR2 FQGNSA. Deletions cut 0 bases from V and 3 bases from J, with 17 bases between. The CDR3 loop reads CASSLAAPGGLEETQYF. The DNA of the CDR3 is TGTGCCAGCAGCTTAGCTGCCCCGGGGGGCCTCGAAGAGACCCAGTACTTC.

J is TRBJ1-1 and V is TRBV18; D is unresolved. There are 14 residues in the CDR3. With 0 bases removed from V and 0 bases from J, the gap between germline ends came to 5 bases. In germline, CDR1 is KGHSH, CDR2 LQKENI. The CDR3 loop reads CASSPPSLNTEAFF. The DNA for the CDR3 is TGTGCCAGCTCACCACCGAGTCTGAACACTGAAGCTTTCTTT.

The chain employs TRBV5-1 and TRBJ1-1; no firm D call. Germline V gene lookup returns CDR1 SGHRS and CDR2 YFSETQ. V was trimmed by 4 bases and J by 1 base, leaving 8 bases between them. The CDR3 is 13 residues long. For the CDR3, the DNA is TGCGCCAGCAGCCCGGGAGGGAACACTGAAGCTTTCTTT. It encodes CASSPGGNTEAFF.

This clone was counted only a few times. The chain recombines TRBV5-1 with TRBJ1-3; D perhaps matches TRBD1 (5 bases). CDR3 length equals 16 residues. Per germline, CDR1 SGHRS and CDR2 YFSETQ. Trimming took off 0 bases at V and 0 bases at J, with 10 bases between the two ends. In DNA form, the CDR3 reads TGCGCCAGCAGCTTGGGGGACGCTTTCTCTGGAAACACCATATATTTT. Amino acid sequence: CASSLGDAFSGNTIYF.

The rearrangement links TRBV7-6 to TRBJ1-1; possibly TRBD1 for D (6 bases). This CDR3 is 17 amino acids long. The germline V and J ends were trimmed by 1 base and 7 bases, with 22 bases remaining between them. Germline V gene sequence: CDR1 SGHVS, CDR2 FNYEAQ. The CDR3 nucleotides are TGTGCCAGCAGCTTAGTTGGGGGGGCGCCCCCCTTGGGTGAAGCTTTCTTT. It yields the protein CASSLVGGAPPLGEAFF.

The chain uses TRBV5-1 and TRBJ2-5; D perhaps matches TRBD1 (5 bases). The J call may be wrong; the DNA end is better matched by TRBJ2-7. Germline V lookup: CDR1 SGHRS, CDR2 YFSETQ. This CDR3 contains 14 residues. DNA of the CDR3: TGCGCCAGCAGCTTGGATGCAGGGCCTTACGAGCAGTACTTC. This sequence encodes CASSLDAGPYEQYF.

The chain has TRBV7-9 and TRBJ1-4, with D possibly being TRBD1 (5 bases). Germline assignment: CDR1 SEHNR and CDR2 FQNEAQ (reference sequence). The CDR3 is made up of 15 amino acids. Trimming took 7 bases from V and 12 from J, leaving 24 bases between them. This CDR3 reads CASTLMRGGAGELFF. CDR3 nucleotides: TGTGCCAGCACCCTAATGAGGGGTGGCGCGGGGGAACTGTTTTTT. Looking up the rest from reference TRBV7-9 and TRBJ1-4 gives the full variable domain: DTGVSQNPRHKITKRGQNVTFRCDPISEHNRLYWYRQTLGQGPEFLTYFQNEAQLEKSRLLSDRFSAERPKGSFSTLEIQRTEQGDSAMYLCASTLMRGGAGELFFGSGTQLSVL.

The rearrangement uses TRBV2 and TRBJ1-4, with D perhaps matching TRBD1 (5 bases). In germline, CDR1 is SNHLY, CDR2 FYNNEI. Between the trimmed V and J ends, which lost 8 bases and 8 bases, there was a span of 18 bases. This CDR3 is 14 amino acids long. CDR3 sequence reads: CASGGGVKQEKLFF. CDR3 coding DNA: TGTGCCAGCGGTGGGGGGGTTAAGCAGGAAAAACTGTTTTTT.

The CDR3 sequence is CASSVDSAGGYTF. For the CDR3, the DNA is TGTGCCAGCAGCGTTGACAGTGCCGGTGGCTACACCTTC. The chain employs TRBV9 and TRBJ1-2, with D tentatively TRBD1 (5 bases). This CDR3 region has 13 residues. Trimming took 2 bases from V and 7 from J, leaving 12 bases between them. The germline gives CDR1 SGDLS, CDR2 YYNGEE. The whole variable domain, filled in from reference TRBV9 and TRBJ1-2, reads DSGVTQTPKHLITATGQRVTLRCSPRSGDLSVYWYQQSLDQGLQFLIQYYNGEERAKGNILERFSAQQFPDLHSELNLSSLELGDSALYFCASSVDSAGGYTFGSGTRLTVV.

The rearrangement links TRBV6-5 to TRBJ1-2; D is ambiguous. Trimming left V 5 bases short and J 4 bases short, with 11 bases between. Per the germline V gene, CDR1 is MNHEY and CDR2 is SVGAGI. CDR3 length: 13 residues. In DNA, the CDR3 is TGTGCCAGCAGTACCTACGAGGGCTATGGCTACACCTTC. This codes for CASSTYEGYGYTF.

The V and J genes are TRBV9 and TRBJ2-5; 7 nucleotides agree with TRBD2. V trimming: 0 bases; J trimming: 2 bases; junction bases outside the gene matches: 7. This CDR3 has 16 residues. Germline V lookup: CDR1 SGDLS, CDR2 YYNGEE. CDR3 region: CASSVDHGGNQETQYF. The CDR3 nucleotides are TGTGCCAGCAGCGTAGATCACGGGGGGAATCAAGAGACCCAGTACTTC. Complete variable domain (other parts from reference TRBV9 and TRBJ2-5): DSGVTQTPKHLITATGQRVTLRCSPRSGDLSVYWYQQSLDQGLQFLIQYYNGEERAKGNILERFSAQQFPDLHSELNLSSLELGDSALYFCASSVDHGGNQETQYFGPGTRLLVL.

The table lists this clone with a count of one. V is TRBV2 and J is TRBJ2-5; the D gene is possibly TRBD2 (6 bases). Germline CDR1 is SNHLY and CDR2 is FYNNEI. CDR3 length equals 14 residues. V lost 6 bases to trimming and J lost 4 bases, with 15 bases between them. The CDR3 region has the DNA TGTGCCAGCAGGAGGGACCCCGGGGGAGAGACCCAGTACTTC. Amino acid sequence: CASRRDPGGETQYF.

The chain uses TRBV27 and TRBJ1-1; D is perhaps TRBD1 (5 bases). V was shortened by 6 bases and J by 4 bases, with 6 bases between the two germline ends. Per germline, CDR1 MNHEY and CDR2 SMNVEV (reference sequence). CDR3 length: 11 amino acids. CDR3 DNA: TGTGCCAGCAGCGGGGGCACTGAAGCTTTCTTT. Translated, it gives CASSGGTEAFF.

The CDR3 loop reads CASSPQGDSYEQYF. CDR3 sequence (DNA): TGTGCCAGCAGTCCCCAGGGGGACTCCTACGAGCAGTACTTC. The rearrangement links TRBV6-1 to TRBJ2-5; 7 nucleotides line up with TRBD1. The J call could be wrong; TRBJ2-7 is a better fit for the DNA end. This CDR3 is 14 amino acids long. The germline V gene encodes CDR1 MNHNS and CDR2 SASEGT.

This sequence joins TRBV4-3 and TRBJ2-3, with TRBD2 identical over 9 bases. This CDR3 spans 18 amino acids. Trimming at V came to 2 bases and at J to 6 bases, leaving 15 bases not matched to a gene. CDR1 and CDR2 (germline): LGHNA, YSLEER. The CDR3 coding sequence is TGCGCCAGCAGCCAATACCTTAGCGGGGGTGATTCGGGGGATACGCAGTATTTT. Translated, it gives CASSQYLSGGDSGDTQYF.

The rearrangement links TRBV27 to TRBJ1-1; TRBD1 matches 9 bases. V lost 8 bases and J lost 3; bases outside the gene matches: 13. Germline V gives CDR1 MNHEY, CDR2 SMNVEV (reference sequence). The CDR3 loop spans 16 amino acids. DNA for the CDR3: TGTGCCAGCGCCGGGACAGGGTTCGAAGGCGACACTGAAGCTTTCTTT. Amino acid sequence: CASAGTGFEGDTEAFF.

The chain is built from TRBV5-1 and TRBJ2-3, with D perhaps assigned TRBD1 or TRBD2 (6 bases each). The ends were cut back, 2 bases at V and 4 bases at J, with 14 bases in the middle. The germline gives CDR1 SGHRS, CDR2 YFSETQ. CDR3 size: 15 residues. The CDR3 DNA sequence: TGCGCCAGCAGCTTACAGGAGGGGGTCGCAGATACGCAGTATTTT. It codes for CASSLQEGVADTQYF.

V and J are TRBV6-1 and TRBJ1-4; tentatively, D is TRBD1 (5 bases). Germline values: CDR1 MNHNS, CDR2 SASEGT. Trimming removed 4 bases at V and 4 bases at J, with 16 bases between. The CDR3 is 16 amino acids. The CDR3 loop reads CASSAVGGGGNEKLFF. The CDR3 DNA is TGTGCCAGCAGTGCGGTTGGGGGAGGAGGTAATGAAAAACTGTTTTTT.